The rows below give T cell receptor beta chains drawn from one sample of a study of brain T cells in children with intractable seizures. The assay was immunoSEQ multiplex PCR, and TCRdb's table has in-frame clones only and misses some. The sample lists some 80,000 clones, around 91% occurring once. The sequencing here drew on peripheral blood, taken at surgery. The receptors originated from a girl aged 2 to 10 with Rasmussen encephalitis and intractable seizures. Both conserved end residues are part of each CDR3.

v_gene,j_gene,CDR3aa
TRBV28,TRBJ1-2,CASRVDRASGYTF
TRBV3-1/TRBV3-2,TRBJ2-7,CASSQGLQGTRREQYF
TRBV6-5,TRBJ1-5,CATASGRSIPPQHF
TRBV9,TRBJ1-1,CASSGPGRGDTEAFF
TRBV6-5,TRBJ1-3,CASSLPGASGNTIYF
TRBV7-9,TRBJ1-4,CASSSAVRNEKLFF
TRBV13,TRBJ2-5,CASSSPEQETQYF
TRBV7-9,TRBJ1-1,CASSFGIMNTEAFF
TRBV7-8,TRBJ2-1,CASSLARILAGVTEQFF
TRBV30,TRBJ1-6,CAWRNSTRLSYNSPLHF
TRBV7-2,TRBJ2-7,CASSLLAGVSSYEQYF
TRBV7-2,TRBJ2-7,CASSPPAPGEQYF
TRBV5-4,TRBJ1-5,CASSLVGDRSNQPQHF
TRBV30,TRBJ2-5,CACWTGGQETQYF
TRBV19,TRBJ1-2,CASSTYYGYTF